The clone carrying this TCR beta chain has more than one count but fewer than ten. Its antigen is not identified. Treatment specified: roughly 10-day PBMC culture with coronavirus spike peptide pools or control peptides (ViraFEST assay). This entry belongs to a study of vaccination and CD4 T cells after COVID-19. The Oncomine TCR Beta short-read assay was applied to DNA of cultured CD4+ T cells. TCRdb recomputed calls from the PCR reads with MiXCR, one row per CDR3 protein. The sample has 12,000 or so distinct CDR3 sequences, about 40% seen once; the top ten hold about 21%. CDR3 length: 14 amino acids. Germline values: CDR1 MNHEY, CDR2 SVGAGI. Trimming left V 2 bases short and J 4 bases short, with 11 bases between.

The receptor was derived from a human donor who had recovered from COVID-19. The chain couples TRBV6-5 to TRBJ1-2, with no clear D. Sequenced material: CD4+ T cells from blood, cultured in vitro. In nucleotides, the CDR3 is TGTGCCAGCAGTTACAGGTCCATTGGCTATGGCTACACCTTC. It is translated as CASSYRSIGYGYTF.